This T cell receptor (beta chain) was captured by sequencing in a study of blood T cell repertoires in COVID-19. Study as a whole: The analysed material was cDNA or gDNA that came from T cells, B-cell-depleted T cells, or PBMCs.

The V gene's germline CDR1 is MNHEY and CDR2 SMNVEV (reference sequence). This CDR3 has 12 amino acids. V was cut by 6 bases and J by 5 bases, with 7 bases left in between. In the source study's methods: Scientists estimated how many nucleated cells there were by amplifying reference gene primers. The protocol was immunoSEQ multiplex PCR, while the TCRdb copy is restricted to in-frame clones and leaves out a portion. That table furnishes V, J and clone size, whereas the DNA furnished D and trimming. The table lists more than 150,000 clones, 65% to 85% of them singletons. Input material: peripheral blood. This rearrangement joins TRBV27 to TRBJ2-2; no clear D. The sequence was obtained from a woman over 75 with acute or convalescent COVID-19. The CDR3 nucleotides read TGTGCCAGCAGCCAGTTTACCGGGGAGCTGTTTTTT. It yields the protein CASSQFTGELFF.